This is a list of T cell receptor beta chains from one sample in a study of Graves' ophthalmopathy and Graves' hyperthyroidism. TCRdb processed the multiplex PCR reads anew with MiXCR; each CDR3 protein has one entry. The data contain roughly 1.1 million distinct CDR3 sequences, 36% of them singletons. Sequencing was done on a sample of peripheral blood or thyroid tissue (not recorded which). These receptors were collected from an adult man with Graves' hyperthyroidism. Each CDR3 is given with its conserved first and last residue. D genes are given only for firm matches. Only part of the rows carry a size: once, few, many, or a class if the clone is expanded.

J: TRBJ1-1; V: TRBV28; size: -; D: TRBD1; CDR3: CASSERDRGSRVTEAFF; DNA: TGTGCCAGCAGTGAAAGAGACAGGGGATCAAGAGTCACTGAAGCTTTCTTT
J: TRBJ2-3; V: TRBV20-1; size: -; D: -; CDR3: CRTGPPTDTQYF; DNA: TGCAGAACCGGGCCTCCCACAGATACGCAGTATTTT
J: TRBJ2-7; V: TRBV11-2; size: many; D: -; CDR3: CASSLGDVSSYEQYF; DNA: TGTGCCAGCAGCTTAGGGGACGTTAGCTCCTACGAGCAGTACTTC
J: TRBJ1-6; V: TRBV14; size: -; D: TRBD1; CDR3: CASSQDWAGTGGRFVNSPFHF; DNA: TGTGCCAGCAGCCAAGATTGGGCCGGGACAGGTGGGCGATTTGTGAATTCACCCTTCCACTTT
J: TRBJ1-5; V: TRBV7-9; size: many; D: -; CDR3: CATSPMVAQHF; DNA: TGTGCCACCTCTCCGATGGTGGCCCAGCATTTT
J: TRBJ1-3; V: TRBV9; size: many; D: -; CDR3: CASSSTGPGNTIYF; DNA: TGTGCCAGCAGCTCCACGGGACCTGGAAACACCATATATTTT
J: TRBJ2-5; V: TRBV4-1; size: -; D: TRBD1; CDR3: CASSQDRTGPGRQETQYF; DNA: TGCGCCAGCAGCCAAGATAGGACAGGTCCCGGTAGGCAAGAGACCCAGTACTTC
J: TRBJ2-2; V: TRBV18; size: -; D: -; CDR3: CASSPPGTTSGELFF; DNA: TGTGCCAGCTCACCACCTGGGACCACATCCGGGGAGCTGTTTTTT
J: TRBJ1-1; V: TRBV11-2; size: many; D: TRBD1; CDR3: CASSADRVSFEAFF; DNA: TGTGCCAGCAGCGCGGACAGGGTGTCTTTCGAAGCTTTCTTT
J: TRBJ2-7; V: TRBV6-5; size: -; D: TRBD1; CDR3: CASSYSGTGSTYEQYF; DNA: TGTGCCAGCAGTTACTCGGGGACAGGGTCGACCTACGAGCAGTACTTC
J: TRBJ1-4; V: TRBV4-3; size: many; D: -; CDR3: CASSQRTIATNEKLFF; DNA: TGCGCCAGCAGCCAACGAACAATTGCAACTAATGAAAAACTGTTTTTT
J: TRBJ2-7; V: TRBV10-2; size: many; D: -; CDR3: CASSGVAEQYF; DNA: TGCGCCAGCAGTGGCGTCGCAGAGCAGTACTTC
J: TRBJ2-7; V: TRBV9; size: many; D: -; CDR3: CASSASAGTFYEQYF; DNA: TGTGCCAGCAGCGCTAGTGCCGGGACCTTCTACGAGCAGTACTTC
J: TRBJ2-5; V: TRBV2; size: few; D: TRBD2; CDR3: CASSQELLAGRKQETQYF; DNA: TGTGCCAGCAGCCAAGAGTTACTAGCGGGGAGAAAACAAGAGACCCAGTACTTC
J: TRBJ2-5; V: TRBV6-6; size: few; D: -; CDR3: CASTLGSMETQYF; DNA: TGTGCCAGCACCCTGGGTAGCATGGAGACCCAGTACTTC
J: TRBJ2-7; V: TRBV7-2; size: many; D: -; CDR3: CASAWTKGAYEQYF; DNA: TGTGCCTCCGCATGGACCAAGGGGGCCTACGAGCAGTACTTC
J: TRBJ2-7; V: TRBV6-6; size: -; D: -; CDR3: CASSYSPTEQYF; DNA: TGTGCCAGCAGTTACTCACCTACAGAGCAGTACTTC
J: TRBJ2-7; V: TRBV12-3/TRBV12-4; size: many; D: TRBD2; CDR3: CASSPGSGVYEQYF; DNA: TGTGCCAGCAGCCCAGGTAGCGGGGTCTACGAGCAGTACTTC
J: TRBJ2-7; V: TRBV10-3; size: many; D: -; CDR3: CASSAVGDNEQYF; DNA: TGTGCCAGCAGTGCTGTAGGGGATAACGAGCAGTACTTC
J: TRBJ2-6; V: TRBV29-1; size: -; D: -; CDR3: CSVGEGNVLTF; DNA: TGCAGCGTTGGAGAGGGCAACGTCCTGACTTTC
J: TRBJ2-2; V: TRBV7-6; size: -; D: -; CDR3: CASSIGPDGHTGELFF; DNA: TGTGCCAGCAGCATCGGGCCGGACGGACACACCGGGGAGCTGTTTTTT
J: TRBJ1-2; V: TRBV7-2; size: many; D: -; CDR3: CASSPGSSNYGYTF; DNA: TGTGCCAGCAGCCCCGGTAGTTCTAACTATGGCTACACCTTC
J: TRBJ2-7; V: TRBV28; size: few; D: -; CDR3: CASSLPQGQQYF; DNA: TGTGCCAGCAGTTTGCCTCAGGGACAGCAGTACTTC
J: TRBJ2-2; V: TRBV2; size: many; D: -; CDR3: CASSPTTSNTGELFF; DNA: TGTGCCAGCAGTCCGACCACTTCGAACACCGGGGAGCTGTTTTTT
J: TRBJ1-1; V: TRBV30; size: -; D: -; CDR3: CAWSVRRVMNTEAFF; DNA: TGTGCCTGGAGTGTACGTCGGGTAATGAACACTGAAGCTTTCTTT
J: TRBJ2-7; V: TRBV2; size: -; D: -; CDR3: CASSETDLFSYEQYF; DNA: TGTGCCAGCAGTGAAACGGACTTGTTCTCCTACGAGCAGTACTTC
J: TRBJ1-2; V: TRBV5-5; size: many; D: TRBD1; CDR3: CASSQGTGVGYTF; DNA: TGTGCCAGCAGCCAAGGGACAGGGGTCGGCTACACCTTC
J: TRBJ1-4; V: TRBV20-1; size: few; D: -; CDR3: CAWSVQSSTNEKLFF; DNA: TGTGCCTGGAGTGTCCAGTCCTCAACTAATGAAAAACTGTTTTTT
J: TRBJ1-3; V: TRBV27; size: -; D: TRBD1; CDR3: CASSPDRGFGNTIYF; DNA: TGTGCCAGCAGCCCGGACAGGGGCTTTGGAAACACCATATATTTT
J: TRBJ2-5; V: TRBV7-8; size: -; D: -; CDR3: CASSLGQARTQYF; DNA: TGTGCCAGCAGCTTGGGGCAGGCGAGGACCCAGTACTTC
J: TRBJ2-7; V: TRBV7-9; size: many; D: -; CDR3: CASGRVSYEQYF; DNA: TGTGCCAGTGGCAGGGTGTCCTACGAGCAGTACTTC
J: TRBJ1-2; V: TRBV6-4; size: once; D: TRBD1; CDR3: CAIRDRGYGYTF; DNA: TGTGCCATCCGGGACAGGGGCTATGGCTACACCTTC
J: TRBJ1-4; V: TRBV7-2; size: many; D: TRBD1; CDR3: CASSLVDRGLSEKLFF; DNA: TGTGCCAGCAGCTTAGTAGACAGGGGGCTGAGTGAAAAACTGTTTTTT
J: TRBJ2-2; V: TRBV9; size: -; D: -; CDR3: CASSQGVGDITGELFF; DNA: TGTGCCAGCAGCCAAGGGGTAGGGGATATTACCGGGGAGCTGTTTTTT
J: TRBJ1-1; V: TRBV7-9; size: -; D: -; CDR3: CASSLVGDPGEAFF; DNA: TGTGCCAGCAGCTTAGTTGGAGACCCTGGGGAAGCTTTCTTT
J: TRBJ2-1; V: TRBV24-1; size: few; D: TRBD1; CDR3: CATSDGRGLNEQFF; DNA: TGTGCCACCAGTGACGGCAGGGGGCTCAATGAGCAGTTCTTC
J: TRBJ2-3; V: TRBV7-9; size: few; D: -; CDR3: CASSLTTGTDTQYF; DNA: TGTGCCAGCAGCTTAACTACGGGCACAGATACGCAGTATTTT
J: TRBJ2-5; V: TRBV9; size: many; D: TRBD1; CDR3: CASSAGQGLQETQYF; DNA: TGTGCCAGCAGCGCGGGACAGGGCCTCCAAGAGACCCAGTACTTC
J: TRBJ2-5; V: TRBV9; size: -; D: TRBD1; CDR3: CASKDRGGETQYF; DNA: TGTGCCAGCAAGGACAGGGGTGGGGAGACCCAGTACTTC
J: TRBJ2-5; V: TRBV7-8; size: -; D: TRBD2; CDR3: CASSPPSGGETQYF; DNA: TGTGCCAGCAGCCCCCCTAGCGGGGGAGAGACCCAGTACTTC
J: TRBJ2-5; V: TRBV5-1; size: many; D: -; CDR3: CASSGSYRQETQYF; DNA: TGCGCCAGCAGCGGGAGCTACCGCCAAGAGACCCAGTACTTC
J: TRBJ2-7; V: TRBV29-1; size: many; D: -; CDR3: CSVGGGSSGVEQYF; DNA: TGCAGCGTAGGGGGGGGTAGCTCTGGGGTCGAGCAGTACTTC
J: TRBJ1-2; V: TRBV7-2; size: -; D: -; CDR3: CASSFPTGRDGYTF; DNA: TGTGCCAGCAGCTTCCCTACAGGGAGGGATGGCTACACCTTC
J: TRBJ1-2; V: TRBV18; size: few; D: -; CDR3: CASSPQGHGYTF; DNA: TGTGCCAGCTCACCCCAGGGTCATGGCTACACCTTC
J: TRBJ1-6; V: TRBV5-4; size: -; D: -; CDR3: CASSLAGPSRQAYNSPLHF; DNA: TGTGCCAGCAGCTTGGCCGGGCCATCAAGACAGGCCTATAATTCACCCCTCCACTTT
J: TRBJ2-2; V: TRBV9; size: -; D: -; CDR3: CASSGRPSSNTGELFF; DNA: TGTGCCAGCAGCGGACGACCGAGTTCGAACACCGGGGAGCTGTTTTTT
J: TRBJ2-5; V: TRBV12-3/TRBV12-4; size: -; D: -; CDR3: CASSGGYPTGQETQYF; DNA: TGTGCCAGCAGTGGGGGTTACCCGACAGGTCAAGAGACCCAGTACTTC
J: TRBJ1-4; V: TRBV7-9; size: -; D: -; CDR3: CASSPAMF; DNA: TGTGCCAGCAGCCCCGCAATGTTT
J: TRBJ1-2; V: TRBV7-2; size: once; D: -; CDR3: CASNIGGGSRETGYGYTF; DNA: TGTGCCAGCAACATAGGAGGGGGGTCACGCGAGACAGGCTATGGCTACACCTTC
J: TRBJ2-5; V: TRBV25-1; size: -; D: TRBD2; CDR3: CASSEFPGLGVQETQYF; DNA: TGTGCCAGCAGTGAATTCCCGGGACTAGGGGTTCAAGAGACCCAGTACTTC
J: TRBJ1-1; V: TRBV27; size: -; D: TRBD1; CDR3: CASSPGQTIEAFF; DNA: TGTGCCAGCAGTCCGGGACAGACAATTGAAGCTTTCTTC
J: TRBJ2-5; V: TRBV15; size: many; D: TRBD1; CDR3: CATSRDRGYQETQYF; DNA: TGTGCCACCAGCAGGGACAGGGGGTACCAAGAGACCCAGTACTTC
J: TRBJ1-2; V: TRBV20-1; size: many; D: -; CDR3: CSAEDRIYGYTF; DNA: TGCAGTGCTGAGGACAGAATCTATGGCTACACCTTC
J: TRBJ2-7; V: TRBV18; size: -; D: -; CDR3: CASSTLMTEGASEQYF; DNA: TGTGCCAGCTCAACACTGATGACAGAAGGGGCAAGCGAGCAGTACTTC
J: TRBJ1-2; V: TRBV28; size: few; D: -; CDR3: CASSSLGTYGYTF; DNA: TGTGCCAGCAGTTCTCTGGGAACCTATGGCTACACCTTC
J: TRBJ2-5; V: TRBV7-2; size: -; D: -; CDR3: CASSEPGPPETQCF; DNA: TGTGCCAGCAGCGAACCGGGACCGCCGGAGACCCAGTGCTTC
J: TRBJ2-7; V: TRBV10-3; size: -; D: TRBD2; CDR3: CAISRPLAGDSYEQYF; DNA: TGTGCCATCAGTAGACCACTAGCGGGAGACTCCTACGAGCAGTACTTC